A selection of T cell receptor beta chains follows, all from one sample in a study of shared T cell receptors in the human thymus. Measured with immunoSEQ multiplex PCR; TCRdb has only the in-frame clones, and not every one. The data contain about 660,000 clones, roughly 90% of them singletons. This sample also belongs to another study, concerning human thymus T cells.

Source material: thymocytes. These TCRs come from a boy in the first two years of life with a congenital heart defect. CDR3s include the opening cysteine and the closing phenylalanine or tryptophan. Clone size is not always given. Where it is, it says once, few, many or a class for expanded clones.

>16|TRBJ2-2|once|TRBV25-1
CASSGREGQPAGELFF
>15|TRBJ2-7|few|TRBV10-3
CAIALAGGNTYEQYF
>16|TRBJ2-1|few|TRBV7-2
CASSLVRLAVVDGQFF
>21|TRBJ2-1|.|TRBV21-1
CASTTDRAVPSGMMSYNEQFF
>20|TRBJ2-7|.|TRBV27
CASSLSGRDRRSGWFYEQYF
>15|TRBJ1-1|.|TRBV28
CASSSGRTMNTEAFF
>17|TRBJ2-7|.|TRBV5-1
CASSLVGQGPKLGEQYF
>17|TRBJ2-5|few|TRBV2
CASSPGTSGRGQETQYF
>15|TRBJ2-7|.|TRBV30
CAWRADRGPSGEQYF
>15|TRBJ1-5|.|TRBV27
CASSLWGHRNQPQHF
>16|TRBJ1-1|.|TRBV30
CAWSERTGEMNTEAFF
>16|TRBJ2-2|.|TRBV19
CASSIWDRVDTGELFF
>18|TRBJ2-1|.|TRBV28
CASSFDRGKGNSYNEQFF
>15|TRBJ2-1|.|TRBV6-4
CASSDEAGGYNEQFF
>15|TRBJ1-4|.|TRBV27
CASSLGRATNEKLFF
>16|TRBJ2-7|.|TRBV27
CASSFGGRAGVYEQYF
>18|TRBJ1-1|.|TRBV28
CASSLPGGGRGLDTEAFF
>15|TRBJ1-2|.|TRBV4-1
CASSQRLQGDYGYTF
>14|TRBJ2-7|.|TRBV27
CASSSLAGSGEQYF
>16|TRBJ2-3|.|TRBV11-3
CASSPGGTNALDTQYF
>14|TRBJ2-1|.|TRBV27
CASSLQQGASEQFF
>14|TRBJ2-1|.|TRBV27
CASSLAGVSNEQFF
>16|TRBJ2-4|.|TRBV2
CASGTQKREPLNIQYF
>16|TRBJ1-1|.|TRBV7-9
CASSPRTAGADTEAFF
>17|TRBJ2-4|.|TRBV4-2
CASSPGTEGLAKNIQYF
>12|TRBJ1-2|.|TRBV5-1
CASSSYLWGYTF